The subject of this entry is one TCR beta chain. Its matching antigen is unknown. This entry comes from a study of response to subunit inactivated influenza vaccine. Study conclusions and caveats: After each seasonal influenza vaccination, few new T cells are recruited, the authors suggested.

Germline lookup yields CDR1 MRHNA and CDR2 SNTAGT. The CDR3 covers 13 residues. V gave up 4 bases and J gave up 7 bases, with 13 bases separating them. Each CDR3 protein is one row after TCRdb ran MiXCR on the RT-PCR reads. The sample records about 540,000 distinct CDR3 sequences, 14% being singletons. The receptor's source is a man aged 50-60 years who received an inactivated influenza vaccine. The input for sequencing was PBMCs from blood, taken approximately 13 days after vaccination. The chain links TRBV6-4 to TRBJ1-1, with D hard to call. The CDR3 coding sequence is TGTGCCAGCAGTGTGACACCCGGCAATGAAGCTTTCTTT. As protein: CASSVTPGNEAFF.